Each of the 16 T cell receptor beta chains below was sequenced from the same sample in a study of T-cell reconstitution after alpha-beta-depleted transplantation in children. The authors prepared the TCRbeta library with unique molecular identifiers. TCRdb called the PCR reads again in MiXCR, with one record for every CDR3 protein. The repertoire includes 250,000 to 400,000 distinct CDR3 sequences, around 25% of them detected once, and about 10% sits in the top ten. The starting material was PBMCs, mostly from graft donor cells, obtained 180 days after TCRalphabeta/CD19-depleted stem cell transplant. The receptors originated from a male patient aged 10 to 17 who had a stem cell transplant for acute lymphoblastic leukemia, so the T cells may come from the graft donor.

Comment on this clonotype: At one boundary the junction diverges from the germline segment, which might be a read error. This rearrangement joins TRBV13 to TRBJ2-5; a weak D match, TRBD2 (6 bases). CDR3 length: 12 amino acids. Germline CDR1 PRHDT, CDR2 FYEKMQ (reference sequence). The chain's CDR3 is CASSREKEAQYF. The CDR3 DNA reads TGTGCCAGCAGCCGGGAGAAAGAGGCCCAGTACTTC.

In this sample, this clonotype turned up a few times. The genes are TRBV29-1 and TRBJ2-3; D is possibly TRBD1 (5 bases). V was pared by 6 bases and J by 2 bases, with 21 bases between. CDR1 and CDR2 from the germline V gene are SQVTM and ANQGSEA. The CDR3 is made up of 16 amino acids. The CDR3 sequence: CSVKGSRTGYTDTQYF. In DNA, the CDR3 is TGCAGCGTGAAGGGGTCCAGGACCGGGTACACAGATACGCAGTATTTT.

This clonotype was observed a few times. The chain links TRBV20-1 to TRBJ2-7, with D unresolved. V was pared by 5 bases and J by 0 bases, with 5 bases between. The CDR3 covers 11 residues. CDR1 is DFQATT, CDR2 SNEGSKA, per germline (reference sequence). Here the CDR3 reads CSAPISYEQYF. The DNA for the CDR3 is TGCAGTGCTCCGATCTCCTACGAGCAGTACTTC.

This clonotype was seen a handful of times. The rearrangement joins TRBV25-1 to TRBJ2-1, with TRBD1 matching 8 bases. Germline CDR1 is MGHDK and CDR2 is SYGVNS. Trimming at V came to 7 bases and at J to 2 bases, leaving 4 bases not matched to a gene. This CDR3 spans 14 amino acids. CDR3 nucleotide sequence: TGTGCCAGCACCGACAGGGGAACCTACAATGAGCAGTTCTTC. Protein sequence: CASTDRGTYNEQFF.

This clonotype has a handful of counts. The genes are TRBV4-1 and TRBJ2-5; D remains ambiguous. The germline V gene has CDR1 MGHRA and CDR2 YSYEKL. V lost 0 bases to trimming and J lost 2 bases, with 7 bases between them. The CDR3 totals 14 residues. The CDR3, as DNA: TGCGCCAGCAGCCAAGATTTGCATCAAGAGACCCAGTACTTC. This encodes CASSQDLHQETQYF.

The CDR3 protein is CASTTSTSGRAGDTQYF. CDR3 bases: TGTGCCAGCACCACATCGACTAGCGGGAGGGCCGGGGATACGCAGTATTTT. This rearrangement joins TRBV12-3 or TRBV12-4 to TRBJ2-3, with 14 bases aligning to TRBD2. CDR3 length: 17 amino acids. V was pared by 7 bases and J by 6 bases, with 12 bases of the junction left unmatched.

This clonotype was seen more than once but under ten times. This chain connects TRBV7-8 to TRBJ2-7; 13 bases are shared with TRBD2. The CDR3 is made up of 16 amino acids. The V gene end was trimmed by 1 base and the J gene end by 2 bases; junction bases not matched to a gene: 2. Looked up from germline, CDR1 is SGHVS and CDR2 is FQNEAQ. The DNA for the CDR3 is TGTGCCAGCAGCTTAGTTACTAGCGGGAGGGCCTACGAGCAGTACTTC. This sequence encodes CASSLVTSGRAYEQYF.

Ten or more counts support this clonotype. The CDR3 DNA sequence: TGCGCCAGCAGCTCCGGACAGTACTACAATGAGCAGTTCTTC. It specifies CASSSGQYYNEQFF. The V and J genes are TRBV5-1 and TRBJ2-1; TRBD1 might be the D (6 bases). The germline CDR1 and CDR2 sequences are SGHRS and YFSETQ. The CDR3 sequence is 14 residues long. Trimming left V 3 bases short and J 3 bases short, with 10 bases between.

The chain couples TRBV12-5 to TRBJ1-4; D gene uncertain. This CDR3 region has 15 residues. CDR1 is LGHNT, CDR2 FRNRAP, per germline. Trimming stripped 2 bases from V and 4 bases from J, with 11 bases between. The CDR3: CASGLPGIYNEKLFF. The CDR3 DNA is TGTGCTAGTGGTTTGCCCGGGATATATAATGAAAAACTGTTTTTT. Supplemented by reference TRBV12-5 and TRBJ1-4, the full variable domain reads DARVTQTPRHKVTEMGQEVTMRCQPILGHNTVFWYRQTMMQGLELLAYFRNRAPLDDSGMPKDRFSAEMPDATLATLKIQPSEPRDSAVYFCASGLPGIYNEKLFFGSGTQLSVL.

This clonotype appeared once. The chain joins TRBV20-1 to TRBJ2-1, with 9 nucleotides matching TRBD2. V lost 5 bases, J lost 7 bases, and 12 bases stayed unmatched. Germline CDR1 DFQATT, CDR2 SNEGSKA (reference sequence). CDR3 length: 15 residues. The CDR3: CSADSGTSTWNEQFF. CDR3 DNA: TGCAGTGCTGACTCCGGGACTAGCACTTGGAATGAGCAGTTCTTC.

The chain is built from TRBV4-2 and TRBJ2-7, with D perhaps matching TRBD2 (6 bases). V gave up 1 base and J gave up 6 bases, with 19 bases separating them. CDR1 and CDR2 (germline): LGHNA, YNFKEQ. This CDR3 spans 16 amino acids. Here the CDR3 reads CASSQVGLGRPPEQYF. The CDR3 DNA sequence: TGTGCCAGCAGCCAAGTGGGACTGGGGCGGCCACCCGAGCAGTACTTC.

The chain couples TRBV27 to TRBJ2-1, with TRBD1 matching 10 bases. Germline V lookup: CDR1 MNHEY, CDR2 SMNVEV (reference sequence). V trimming: 5 bases; J trimming: 5 bases; junction bases outside the gene matches: 12. The CDR3 extends over 17 amino acids. The CDR3 sequence is CASSLLSGTGVDNEQFF. CDR3 nucleotide sequence: TGTGCCAGCAGTCTCCTCTCCGGGACAGGGGTGGACAATGAGCAGTTCTTC.

The sample holds a few counts of this clonotype. This rearrangement joins TRBV11-1 to TRBJ1-1; 9 nucleotides align to TRBD1. The CDR3 is 18 residues long. With 3 bases clipped from V and 4 bases from J, the junction kept 15 bases outside the gene matches. From germline, CDR1 is SGHAT and CDR2 FQDESV (reference sequence). The CDR3 coding sequence is TGTGCCAGCAGCTTTAAATGGGCACAGGGGGCTCGGAGCACTGAAGCTTTCTTT. Translated, it gives CASSFKWAQGARSTEAFF. The full variable domain, in which reference TRBV11-1 and TRBJ1-1 provide the parts outside the CDR3, is EAEVAQSPRYKITEKSQAVAFWCDPISGHATLYWYRQILGQGPELLVQFQDESVVDDSQLPKDRFSAERLKGVDSTLKIQPAELGDSAMYLCASSFKWAQGARSTEAFFGQGTRLTVV.

This clonotype was counted between two and nine times. The V call is TRBV6-5, the J call TRBJ2-4, with TRBD1 as a possible D gene (8 bases). In germline, CDR1 is MNHEY, CDR2 SVGAGI. This CDR3 is 15 amino acids long. The V end lost 2 bases, the J end lost 6 bases, and 14 bases lay between the germline ends. CDR3 sequence (DNA): TGTGCCAGCAGTTACAGCGGGACAGGATTAAACATTCAGTACTTC. Protein sequence: CASSYSGTGLNIQYF.

This clonotype was detected a few times. This chain joins TRBV15 and TRBJ1-2; 9 bases line up with TRBD1. V was clipped by 2 bases and J by 5 bases; unmatched bases: 6. The CDR3 contains 15 residues. Germline CDR1 is LNHNV and CDR2 is YYDKDF (reference sequence). The CDR3: CATSRSGTGRYGYTF. For the CDR3, the DNA is TGTGCCACCAGCAGATCAGGGACAGGGCGGTATGGCTACACCTTC.

V and J are TRBV20-1 and TRBJ1-5; weak D call: TRBD1 (5 bases). Germline V gives CDR1 DFQATT, CDR2 SNEGSKA (reference sequence). The CDR3 totals 17 residues. Trimming stripped 1 base from V and 1 base from J, with 17 bases between. For the CDR3, the DNA is TGCAGTGCTAGAGGGTGGAACTGGGGCGGGAGCAATCAGCCCCAGCATTTT. Residues: CSARGWNWGGSNQPQHF.